This entry features one T cell receptor (beta chain) sequence. This sample was included in a study of blood T cell repertoires in COVID-19. Study in general: The origin of the acute and convalescent COVID-19 samples was the United States, Italy and Spain. PBMCs, B-cell-depleted T cells, or T cells were the source of the cDNA or gDNA that made up the material.

Per the study methods: Using reference gene primer amplification, nucleated cell counts were estimated. The protocol was immunoSEQ multiplex PCR, while the TCRdb copy is restricted to in-frame clones and leaves out a portion. From that table come the V and J calls and clone size; the DNA was used to work out D and trimming. The sample lists tens of thousands of clones; about 85% were seen once. Sample: peripheral blood. This sequence originates from a woman aged 80 or over with active or convalescent COVID-19.

The chain's CDR3 is CASSRTSGGDYEQYF. For the CDR3, the DNA is TGTGCCAGCAGCCGGACTAGCGGGGGGGACTACGAGCAGTACTTC. The rearrangement uses TRBV5-4 and TRBJ2-7; 15 bases align to TRBD2. Germline V gives CDR1 SGHNT, CDR2 YYREEE (reference sequence). CDR3 length equals 15 residues. The junction had 2 bases not matched to a gene; V was cut back by 4 bases and J by 3 bases.